This T cell receptor (beta chain) was documented in a study of T cell responses to AZD1222 COVID-19 vaccine. Produced via immunoSEQ multiplex PCR; TCRdb's table is partial and in-frame only. Of 95,000 to 150,000 clones in the sample, 92% were seen once. The material was peripheral blood, obtained on day 0 of AZD1222 vaccination. This TCR was sampled from an adult in good health.

The CDR3 spells CASSFPDRDEQYF. CDR3 DNA sequence: TGTGCCAGCAGTTTCCCCGACCGGGACGAGCAGTACTTC. V is TRBV28 and J is TRBJ2-7; D gene unclear. The germline V and J ends were trimmed by 3 bases and 5 bases, with 11 bases remaining between them. This CDR3 comprises 13 residues. Germline-derived CDR1 and CDR2 are MDHEN and SYDVKM. Together with reference TRBV28 and TRBJ2-7, the CDR3 gives the full variable domain: DVKVTQSSRYLVKRTGEKVFLECVQDMDHENMFWYRQDPGLGLRLIYFSYDVKMKEKGDIPEGYSVSREKKERFSLILESASTNQTSMYLCASSFPDRDEQYFGPGTRLTVT.